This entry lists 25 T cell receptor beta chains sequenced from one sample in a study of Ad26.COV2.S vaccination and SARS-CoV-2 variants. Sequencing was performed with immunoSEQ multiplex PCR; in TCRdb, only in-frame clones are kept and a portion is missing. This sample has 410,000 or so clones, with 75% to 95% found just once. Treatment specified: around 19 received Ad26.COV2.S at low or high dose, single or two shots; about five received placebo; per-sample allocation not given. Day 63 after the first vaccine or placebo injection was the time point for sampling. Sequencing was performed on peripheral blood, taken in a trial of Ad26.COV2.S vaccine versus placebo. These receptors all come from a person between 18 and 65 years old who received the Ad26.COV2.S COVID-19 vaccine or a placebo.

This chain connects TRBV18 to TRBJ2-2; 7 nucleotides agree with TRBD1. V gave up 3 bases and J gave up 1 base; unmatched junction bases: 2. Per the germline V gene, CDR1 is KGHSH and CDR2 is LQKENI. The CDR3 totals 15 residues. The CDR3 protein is CASSPYRGNTGELFF. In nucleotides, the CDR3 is TGTGCCAGCTCACCCTACAGGGGGAACACCGGGGAGCTGTTTTTT.

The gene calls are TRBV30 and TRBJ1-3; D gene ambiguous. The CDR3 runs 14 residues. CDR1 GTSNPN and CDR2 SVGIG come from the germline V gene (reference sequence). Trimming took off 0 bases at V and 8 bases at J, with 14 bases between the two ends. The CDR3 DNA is TGTGCCTGGAGTGTAACTTCCTGGCGGGACACCATATATTTT. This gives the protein CAWSVTSWRDTIYF.

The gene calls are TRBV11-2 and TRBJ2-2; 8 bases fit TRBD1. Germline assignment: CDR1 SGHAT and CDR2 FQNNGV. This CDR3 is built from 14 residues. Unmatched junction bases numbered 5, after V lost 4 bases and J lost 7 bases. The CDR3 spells CASSSTGVGGELFF. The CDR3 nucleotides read TGTGCCAGCAGCTCGACAGGGGTCGGCGGGGAGCTGTTTTTT.

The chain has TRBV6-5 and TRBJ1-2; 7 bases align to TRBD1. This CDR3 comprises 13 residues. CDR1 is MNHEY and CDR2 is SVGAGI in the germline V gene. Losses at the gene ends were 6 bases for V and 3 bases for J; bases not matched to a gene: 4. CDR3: CASSLGTDYGYTF. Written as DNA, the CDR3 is TGTGCCAGCAGCCTAGGGACAGACTATGGCTACACCTTC.

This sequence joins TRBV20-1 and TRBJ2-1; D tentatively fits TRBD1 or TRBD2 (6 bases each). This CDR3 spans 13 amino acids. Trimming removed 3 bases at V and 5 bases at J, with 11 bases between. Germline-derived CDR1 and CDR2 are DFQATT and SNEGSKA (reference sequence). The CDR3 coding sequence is TGCAGTGCTAGTTGGGGGGCTCACAATGAGCAGTTCTTC. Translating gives CSASWGAHNEQFF.

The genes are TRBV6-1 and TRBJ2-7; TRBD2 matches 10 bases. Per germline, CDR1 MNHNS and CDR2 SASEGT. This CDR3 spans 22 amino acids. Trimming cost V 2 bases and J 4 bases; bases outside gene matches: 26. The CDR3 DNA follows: TGTGCCAGCAGTGAATATGGGACAGGCGGACTAGCGGCGCCTCCACGGGAGTACGAGCAGTACTTC. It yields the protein CASSEYGTGGLAAPPREYEQYF.

The DNA of the CDR3 is TGTGCCAGCAGCGACCTCCTGACTAGCGGCCGTGGGAACGAGCAGTACTTC. It is translated as CASSDLLTSGRGNEQYF. The chain combines TRBV5-6 with TRBJ2-7, with 9 bases identical to TRBD2. Trimming took 4 bases from V and 5 from J; bases not matched to a gene: 16. Germline V lookup: CDR1 SGHDT, CDR2 YYEEEE. This CDR3 comprises 17 residues.

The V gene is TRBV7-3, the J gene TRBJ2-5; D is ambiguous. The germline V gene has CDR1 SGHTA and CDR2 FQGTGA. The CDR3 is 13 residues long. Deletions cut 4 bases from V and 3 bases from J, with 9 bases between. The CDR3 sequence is CASSSTDKETQYF. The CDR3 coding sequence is TGTGCCAGCAGCTCTACTGACAAAGAGACCCAGTACTTC.

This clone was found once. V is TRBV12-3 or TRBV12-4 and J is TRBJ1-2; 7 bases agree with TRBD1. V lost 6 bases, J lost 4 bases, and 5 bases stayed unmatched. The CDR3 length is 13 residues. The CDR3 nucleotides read TGTGCCAGCAGCCGACAGGGTTTCTATGGCTACACCTTC. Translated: CASSRQGFYGYTF.

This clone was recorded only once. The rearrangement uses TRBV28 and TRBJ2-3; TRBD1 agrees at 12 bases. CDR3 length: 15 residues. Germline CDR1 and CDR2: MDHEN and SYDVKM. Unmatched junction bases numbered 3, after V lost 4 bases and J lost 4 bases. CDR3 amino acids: CASSSGTGGPDTQYF. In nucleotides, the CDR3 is TGTGCCAGCAGTTCCGGGACAGGGGGCCCAGATACGCAGTATTTT.

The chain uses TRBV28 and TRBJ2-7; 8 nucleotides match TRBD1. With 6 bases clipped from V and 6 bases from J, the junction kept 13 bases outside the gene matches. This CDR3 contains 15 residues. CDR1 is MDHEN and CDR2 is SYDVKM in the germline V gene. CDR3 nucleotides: TGTGCCAGCAGCCGTACAGGGGGGCCTTTTGCCGAGCAGTACTTC. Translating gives CASSRTGGPFAEQYF.

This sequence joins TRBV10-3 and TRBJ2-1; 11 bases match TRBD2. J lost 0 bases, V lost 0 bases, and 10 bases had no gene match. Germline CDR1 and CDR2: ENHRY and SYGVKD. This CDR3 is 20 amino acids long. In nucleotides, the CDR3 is TGTGCCATCAGTGAGTCGCATCTAGCGGGAGGCCCTAGCTCCTACAATGAGCAGTTCTTC. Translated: CAISESHLAGGPSSYNEQFF.

Here the CDR3 reads CASRWTSGSSNEQFF. CDR3 DNA sequence: TGCGCCAGCAGGTGGACTAGCGGGTCTTCCAATGAGCAGTTCTTC. The chain links TRBV5-1 to TRBJ2-1, with 11 nucleotides matching TRBD2. Trimming at V came to 5 bases and at J to 6 bases, leaving 7 bases not matched to a gene. This CDR3 is 15 amino acids long. CDR1 and CDR2 (germline): SGHRS, YFSETQ.

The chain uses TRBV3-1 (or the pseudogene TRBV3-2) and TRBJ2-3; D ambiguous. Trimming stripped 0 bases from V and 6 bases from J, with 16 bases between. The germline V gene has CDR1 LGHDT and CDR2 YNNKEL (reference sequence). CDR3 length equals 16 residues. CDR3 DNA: TGTGCCAGCAGCCAAGATCTGGGGATGTCGTCTGATACGCAGTATTTT. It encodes CASSQDLGMSSDTQYF.

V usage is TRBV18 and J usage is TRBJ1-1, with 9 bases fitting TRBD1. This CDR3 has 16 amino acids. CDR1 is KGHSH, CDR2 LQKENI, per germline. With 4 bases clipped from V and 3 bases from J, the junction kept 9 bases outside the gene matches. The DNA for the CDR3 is TGTGCCAGCTCACAACTACCACAGGGGGCTGACACTGAAGCTTTCTTT. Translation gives CASSQLPQGADTEAFF.

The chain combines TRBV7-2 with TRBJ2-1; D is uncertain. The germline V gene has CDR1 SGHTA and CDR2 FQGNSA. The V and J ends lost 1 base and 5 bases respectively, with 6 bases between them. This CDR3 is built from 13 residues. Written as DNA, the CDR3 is TGTGCCAGCAGCTTAGAACTCAACAATGAGCAGTTCTTC. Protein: CASSLELNNEQFF.

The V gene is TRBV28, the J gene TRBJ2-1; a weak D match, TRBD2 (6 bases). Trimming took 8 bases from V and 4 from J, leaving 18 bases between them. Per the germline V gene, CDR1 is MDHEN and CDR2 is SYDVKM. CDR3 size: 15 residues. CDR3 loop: CASLFRGAGYNEQFF. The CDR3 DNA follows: TGTGCCAGCCTCTTCCGCGGGGCGGGGTACAATGAGCAGTTCTTC.

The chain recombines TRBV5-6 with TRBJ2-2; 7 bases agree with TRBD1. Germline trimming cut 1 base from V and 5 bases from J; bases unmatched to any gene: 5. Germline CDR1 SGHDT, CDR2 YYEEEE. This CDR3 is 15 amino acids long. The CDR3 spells CASSLLDRRTGELFF. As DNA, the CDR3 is TGTGCCAGCAGCTTGTTGGACAGGAGGACCGGGGAGCTGTTTTTT.

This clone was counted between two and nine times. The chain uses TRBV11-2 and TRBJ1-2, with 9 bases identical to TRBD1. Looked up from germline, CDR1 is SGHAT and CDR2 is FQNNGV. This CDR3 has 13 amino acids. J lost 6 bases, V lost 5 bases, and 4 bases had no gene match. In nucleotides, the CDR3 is TGTGCCAGCAGCCCCCGGACAGGGGATGGCTACACCTTC. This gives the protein CASSPRTGDGYTF. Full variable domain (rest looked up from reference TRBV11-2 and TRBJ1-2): EAGVAQSPRYKIIEKRQSVAFWCNPISGHATLYWYQQILGQGPKLLIQFQNNGVVDDSQLPKDRFSAERLKGVDSTLKIQPAKLEDSAVYLCASSPRTGDGYTFGSGTRLTVV.

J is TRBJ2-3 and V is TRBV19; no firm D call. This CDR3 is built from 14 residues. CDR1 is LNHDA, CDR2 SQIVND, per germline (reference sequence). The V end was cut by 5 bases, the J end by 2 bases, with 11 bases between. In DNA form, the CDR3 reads TGTGCCAGTAGTGCCGACACCGACACAGATACGCAGTATTTT. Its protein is CASSADTDTDTQYF.

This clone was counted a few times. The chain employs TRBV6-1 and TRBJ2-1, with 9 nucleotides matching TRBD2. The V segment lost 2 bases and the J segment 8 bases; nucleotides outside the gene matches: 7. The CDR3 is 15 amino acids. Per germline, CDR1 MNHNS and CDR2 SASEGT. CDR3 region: CASSELAGGPDEQFF. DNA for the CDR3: TGTGCCAGCAGTGAACTTGCGGGAGGGCCCGATGAGCAGTTCTTC.

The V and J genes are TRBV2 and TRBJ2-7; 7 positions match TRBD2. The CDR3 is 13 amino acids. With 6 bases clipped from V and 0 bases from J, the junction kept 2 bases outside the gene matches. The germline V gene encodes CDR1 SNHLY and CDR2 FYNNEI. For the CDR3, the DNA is TGTGCCAGCAGCCGGGACTACTCCTACGAGCAGTACTTC. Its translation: CASSRDYSYEQYF.

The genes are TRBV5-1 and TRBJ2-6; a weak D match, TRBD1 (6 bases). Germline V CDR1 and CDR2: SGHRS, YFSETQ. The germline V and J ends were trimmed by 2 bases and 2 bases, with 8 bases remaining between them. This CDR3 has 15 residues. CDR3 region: CASSLQGTGANVLTF. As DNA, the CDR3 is TGCGCCAGCAGCTTACAGGGTACTGGGGCCAACGTCCTGACTTTC.

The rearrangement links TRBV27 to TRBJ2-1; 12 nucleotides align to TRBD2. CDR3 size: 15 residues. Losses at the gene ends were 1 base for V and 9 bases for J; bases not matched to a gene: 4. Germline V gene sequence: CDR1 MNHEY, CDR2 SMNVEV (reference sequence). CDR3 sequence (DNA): TGTGCCAGCAGTTTATTGGCTAGCGGGGGGGGTGAGCAGTTCTTC. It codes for CASSLLASGGGEQFF.

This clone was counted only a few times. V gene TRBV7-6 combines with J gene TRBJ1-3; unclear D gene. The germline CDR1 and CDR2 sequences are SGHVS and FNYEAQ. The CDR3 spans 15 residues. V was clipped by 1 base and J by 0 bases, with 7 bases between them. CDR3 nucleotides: TGTGCCAGCAGCTTAGGTGGGATCTCTGGAAACACCATATATTTT. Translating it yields CASSLGGISGNTIYF.